The TCR beta chain under discussion was sequenced for a study of CD4 T cells in relation to SARS-CoV-2 and coronaviruses. Study background: TCR beta CDR3s were sequenced after roughly ten-day antigen culture of PBMCs. Study results and caveats: Approximately 65% of donors had memory CD4+ clonotypes crossrecognizing SARS-CoV-2 and common cold coronavirus spike.

Clones were sequenced by immunoSEQ multiplex PCR, and TCRdb holds only the in-frame ones, with some missing. The table lists about 18,000 clones, around three quarters of them singletons, with 30% in the top ten. CDR3 length equals 16 residues. V was shortened by 6 bases and J by 9 bases, with 21 bases between the two germline ends. CDR1 is MNHEY, CDR2 SMNVEV, per germline (reference sequence). The unexposed donors gave CD4+ T cells in about 2010-2019, prior to COVID-19. CD4+ T cells were isolated from the cells after less than 13 days of culture. As cell numbers allowed, unexposed-donor CD4+ T cells faced SARS-CoV-2 S/N and four cold-coronavirus spikes. This clone was picked up a small number of times. Its antigen is unidentified.

The sequence was collected from a human donor in good health. The chain carries TRBV27 and TRBJ1-6, with D possibly TRBD1 on 5 matching bases. The specimen was CD4+ T cells from PBMCs, cultured in vitro. CDR3 in amino acids: CASREGFWGRGSPLHF. CDR3 DNA: TGTGCCAGCAGAGAAGGTTTCTGGGGACGAGGTTCACCCCTCCACTTT.